This paragraph covers one T cell receptor beta chain sequence. Its antigen remains unidentified. No per-base quality is available; no much larger clone lies one base away. Peripheral blood CD8+ and CD4+ T cells from healthy donors, Susac syndrome patients and multiple sclerosis patients were profiled using high-throughput TCR beta sequencing. The Susac syndrome patients fulfilled recently defined diagnostic criteria for definite or probable disease. CD8+ TEMRA cells were enriched by FACS, while bulk CD8+ and CD4+ T cells were purified by magnetic negative isolation. Blood was drawn into EDTA tubes, processed within 24 hours, and PBMCs were isolated by density gradient centrifugation. PBMCs destined for TCR sequencing were cryopreserved in liquid nitrogen and later thawed in a 37 °C water bath. Purity of sorted or isolated CD4+, CD8+ and CD8+ TEMRA cells was at least 90%. The junction carries 7 bases between V and J, which are trimmed by 3 bases and 5 bases respectively. Sequences GTSNPN (CDR1) and SVGIG (CDR2) are obtained from the germline V gene (reference sequence). The CDR3 measures 11 amino acids from cysteine to phenylalanine. Solely the CDR3 DNA is kept, with 33 bases framed from the first base.

This entry comes from a study of CD8 T cells in Susac syndrome (dated by TCRdb to about 2019). Context from the whole study: Of the Susac syndrome patients who were sequenced, under 10 were in clinical remission while six had clinically active disease. At blood withdrawal, Susac syndrome patients were therapy-naive, treated with corticosteroids (with IVIg additionally given to some), or treated with IVIg alone. Repertoire sequencing was used to test whether CD8+ T cell activation and differentiation in Susac syndrome was antigen driven. Summary of the overall study and its limitations: The number of individuals in the TCR sequencing and HLA analysis was recognized as being relatively small. No clonal expansion was detected in the CD4+ T cell repertoire of Susac syndrome patients.

RNA was extracted using the RNeasy kit, and roughly 0.5 to 1 ug of the RNA was reverse transcribed with random hexamers. TCR beta CDR3 regions were amplified with the immunoSEQ multiplex PCR assay covering 54 Vbeta and 13 Jbeta segments. PCR amplification bias was corrected by using a synthetic template baseline for primer optimization and computational correction. Concerning the study's data processing: Reads were annotated to V, D and J genes according to IMGT and were analyzed with immunoSEQ Analyzer, with only productive sequences retained. To calculate clonality, Shannon entropy was normalized by log2 of the number of productive unique sequences and then subtracted from one. For each patient and control, public and private clones were evaluated within the 100 most prevalent clones. Susac-specific clones were defined as absent from healthy and MS cohorts, 1052 published viral clones and other ImmuneACCESS disease sequences. TCRdb ran its own pipeline on the public reads, namely fastp trimming at Q25 and MiXCR clone calling, and kept in-frame beta chains. Identical CDR3 proteins give one entry, which carries the most common genes and DNA. These V and J calls rely on TCRdb rather than the paper's analysis. The sample data list 200,000 or so distinct CDR3 sequences, and about 94% of these were observed just once. The leading ten clones occupy 0.075% to 0.1% of the sample.

Sequencing was done on a sample of CD4+ T cells from PBMCs. This clonotype originated in a human donor with Susac syndrome. This receptor chain uses TRBV30 and TRBJ2-5, with the D gene not confidently named. The DNA reads as follows: TGTGCCTGGAGGGATGTGGAGACCCAGTACTTC. Translated, this gives CAWRDVETQYF.